This T cell receptor (beta chain) emerged from a study of T cell repertoires in cytomegalovirus infection. As for the study in general: Both CMV infection and a matching HLA type were indicated by public TCR beta signatures.

About this clonotype itself: Its matching antigen is unknown. Because the CDR3 is missing its conserved closing phenylalanine or tryptophan, this is likely a read error.

A single record per CDR3 protein comes from TCRdb applying MiXCR to the reads. The repertoire has approximately 730,000 distinct CDR3 sequences, roughly 30% of them found once; the top ten carry 15% to 20%. Study-wide results and caveats: Within the response measured ex vivo, HLA-C-restricted CMV-specific TCR beta clonotypes were dominant. There were carriers of CMV plus the relevant HLA, and cumulative public TCR beta family frequency identified them.

The CDR3 contains 15 residues. V lost 6 bases and J lost 4, with 16 bases in between. The chain uses TRBV12-3 or TRBV12-4 and TRBJ2-1; maybe TRBD2 (5 bases). The sequence was collected from a human donor in good health (CMV status not recorded). Some clones in this sample may be carry-over from other donors' samples. The sequencing here drew on cultured PBMCs, taken from culture after CMV antigen stimulation. CDR3 in DNA: TGTGCCAGCAGCCCCCCAGCGGAGACATACAATGAGCAGTTCTCC. It is translated as CASSPPAETYNEQFS.